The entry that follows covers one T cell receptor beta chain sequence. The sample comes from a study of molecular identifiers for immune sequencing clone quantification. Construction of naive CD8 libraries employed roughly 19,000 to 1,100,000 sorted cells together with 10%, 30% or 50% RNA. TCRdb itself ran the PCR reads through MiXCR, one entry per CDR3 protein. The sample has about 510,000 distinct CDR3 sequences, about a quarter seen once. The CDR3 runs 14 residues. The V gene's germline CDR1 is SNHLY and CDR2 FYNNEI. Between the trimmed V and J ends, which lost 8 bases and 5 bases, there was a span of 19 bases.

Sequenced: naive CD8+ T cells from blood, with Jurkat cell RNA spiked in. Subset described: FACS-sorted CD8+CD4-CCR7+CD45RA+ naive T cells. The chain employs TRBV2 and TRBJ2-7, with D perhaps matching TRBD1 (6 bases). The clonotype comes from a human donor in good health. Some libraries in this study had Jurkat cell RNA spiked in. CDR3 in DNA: TGTGCCAGCCGTCAAACGGGGCAGGGGAACGAGCAGTACTTC. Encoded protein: CASRQTGQGNEQYF.